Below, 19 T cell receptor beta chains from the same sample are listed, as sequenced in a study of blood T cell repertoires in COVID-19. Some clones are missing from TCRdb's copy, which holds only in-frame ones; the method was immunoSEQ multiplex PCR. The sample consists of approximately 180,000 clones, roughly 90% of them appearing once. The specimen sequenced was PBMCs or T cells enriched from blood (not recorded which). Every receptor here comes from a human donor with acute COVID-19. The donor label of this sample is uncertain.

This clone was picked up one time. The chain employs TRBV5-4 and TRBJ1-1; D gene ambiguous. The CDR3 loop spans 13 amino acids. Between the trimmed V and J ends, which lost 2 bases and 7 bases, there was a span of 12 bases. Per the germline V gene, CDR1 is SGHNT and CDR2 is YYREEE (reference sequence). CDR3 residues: CASSLVNGVEAFF. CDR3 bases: TGTGCCAGCAGCTTAGTTAATGGAGTTGAAGCTTTCTTT.

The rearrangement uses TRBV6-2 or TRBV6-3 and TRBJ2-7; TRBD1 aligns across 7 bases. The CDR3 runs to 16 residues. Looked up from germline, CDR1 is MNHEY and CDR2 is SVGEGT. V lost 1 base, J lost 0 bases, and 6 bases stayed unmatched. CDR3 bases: TGTGCCAGCAGTTACTACAGGGGCTCTAGCTCCTACGAGCAGTACTTC. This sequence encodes CASSYYRGSSSYEQYF.

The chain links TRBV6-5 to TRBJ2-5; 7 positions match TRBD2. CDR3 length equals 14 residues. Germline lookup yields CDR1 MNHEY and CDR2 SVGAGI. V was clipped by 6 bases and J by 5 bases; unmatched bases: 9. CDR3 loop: CASSLGGGRETQYF. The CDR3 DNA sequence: TGTGCCAGCAGCCTGGGCGGGGGACGGGAGACCCAGTACTTC.

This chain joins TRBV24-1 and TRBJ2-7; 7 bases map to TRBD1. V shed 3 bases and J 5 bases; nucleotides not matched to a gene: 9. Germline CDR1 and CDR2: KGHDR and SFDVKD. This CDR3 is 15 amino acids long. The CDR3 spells CATSDPATGTHEQYF. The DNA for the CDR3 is TGTGCCACCAGTGATCCCGCGACAGGGACCCACGAGCAGTACTTC.

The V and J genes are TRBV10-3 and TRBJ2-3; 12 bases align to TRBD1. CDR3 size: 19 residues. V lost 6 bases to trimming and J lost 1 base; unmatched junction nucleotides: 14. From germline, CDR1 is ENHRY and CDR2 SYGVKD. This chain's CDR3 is CAISPISGTGGAGTDTQYF. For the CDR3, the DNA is TGTGCCATCAGCCCAATTTCCGGGACAGGGGGCGCAGGCACAGATACGCAGTATTTT.

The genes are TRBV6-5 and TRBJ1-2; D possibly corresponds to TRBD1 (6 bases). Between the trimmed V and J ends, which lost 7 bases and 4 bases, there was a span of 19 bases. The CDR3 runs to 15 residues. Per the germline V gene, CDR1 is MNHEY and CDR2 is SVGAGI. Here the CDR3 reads CASTPARGAGYGYTF. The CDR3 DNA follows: TGTGCCAGCACCCCCGCCAGGGGAGCTGGCTATGGCTACACCTTC.

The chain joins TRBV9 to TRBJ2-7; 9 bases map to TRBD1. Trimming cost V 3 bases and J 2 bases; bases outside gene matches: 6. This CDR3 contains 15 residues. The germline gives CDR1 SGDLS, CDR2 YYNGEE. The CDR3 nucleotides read TGTGCCAGCAGCGAGTACGGGACAGGGCCCTACGAGCAGTACTTC. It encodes CASSEYGTGPYEQYF.

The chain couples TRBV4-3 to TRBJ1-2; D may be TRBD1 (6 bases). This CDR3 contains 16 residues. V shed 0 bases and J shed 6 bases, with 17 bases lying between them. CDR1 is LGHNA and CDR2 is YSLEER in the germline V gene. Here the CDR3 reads CASSQDPTTGFNGYTF. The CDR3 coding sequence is TGCGCCAGCAGCCAAGATCCGACGACAGGTTTTAATGGCTACACCTTC.

CDR3 region: CASSAQGTDRYEQYF. CDR3 coding DNA: TGTGCCAGCAGCGCACAGGGGACCGACCGCTACGAGCAGTACTTC. The gene calls are TRBV9 and TRBJ2-7; 7 bases line up with TRBD1. V lost 3 bases to trimming and J lost 3 bases; unmatched junction nucleotides: 9. The CDR3 has 15 residues. The germline V gene has CDR1 SGDLS and CDR2 YYNGEE. The whole variable domain, remainder taken from reference TRBV9 and TRBJ2-7, is DSGVTQTPKHLITATGQRVTLRCSPRSGDLSVYWYQQSLDQGLQFLIQYYNGEERAKGNILERFSAQQFPDLHSELNLSSLELGDSALYFCASSAQGTDRYEQYFGPGTRLTVT.

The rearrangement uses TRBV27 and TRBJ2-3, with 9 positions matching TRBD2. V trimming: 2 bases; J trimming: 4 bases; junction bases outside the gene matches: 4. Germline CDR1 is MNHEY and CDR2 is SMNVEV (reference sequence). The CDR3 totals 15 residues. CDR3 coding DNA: TGTGCCAGCAGTTTAGCGGGGGGGGCCTCAGATACGCAGTATTTT. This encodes CASSLAGGASDTQYF.

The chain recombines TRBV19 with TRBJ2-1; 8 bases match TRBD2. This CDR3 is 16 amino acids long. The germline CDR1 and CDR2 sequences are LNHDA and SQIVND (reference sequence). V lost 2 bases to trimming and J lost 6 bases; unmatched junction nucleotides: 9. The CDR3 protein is CASSITDGGAFNEQFF. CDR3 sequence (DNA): TGTGCCAGTAGTATAACGGACGGGGGGGCTTTCAATGAGCAGTTCTTC.

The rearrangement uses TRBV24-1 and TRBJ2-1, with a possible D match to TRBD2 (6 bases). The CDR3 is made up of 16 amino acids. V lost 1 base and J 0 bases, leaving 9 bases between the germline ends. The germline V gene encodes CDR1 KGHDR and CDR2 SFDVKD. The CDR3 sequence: CATSDFGGSSYNEQFF. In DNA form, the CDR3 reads TGTGCCACCAGTGATTTCGGGGGTAGCTCCTACAATGAGCAGTTCTTC.

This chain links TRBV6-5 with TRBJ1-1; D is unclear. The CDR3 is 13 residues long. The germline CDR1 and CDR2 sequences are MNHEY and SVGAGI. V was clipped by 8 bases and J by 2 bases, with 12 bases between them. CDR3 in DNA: TGTGCCAGCCAGGTTATATATAACACTGAAGCTTTCTTT. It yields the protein CASQVIYNTEAFF.

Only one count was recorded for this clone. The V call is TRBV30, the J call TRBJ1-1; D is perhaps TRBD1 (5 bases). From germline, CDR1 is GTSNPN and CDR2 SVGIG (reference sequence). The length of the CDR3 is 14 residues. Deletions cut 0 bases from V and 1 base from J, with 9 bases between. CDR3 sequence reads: CAWSVWGGNTEAFF. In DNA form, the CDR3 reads TGTGCCTGGAGTGTATGGGGGGGGAACACTGAAGCTTTCTTT.

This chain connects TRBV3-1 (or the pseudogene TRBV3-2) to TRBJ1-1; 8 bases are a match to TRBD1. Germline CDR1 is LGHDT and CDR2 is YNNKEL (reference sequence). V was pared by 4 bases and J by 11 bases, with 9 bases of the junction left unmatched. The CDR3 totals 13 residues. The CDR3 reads CASSLGQGFRAFF. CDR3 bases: TGTGCCAGCAGCCTCGGACAGGGCTTTCGGGCTTTCTTT.

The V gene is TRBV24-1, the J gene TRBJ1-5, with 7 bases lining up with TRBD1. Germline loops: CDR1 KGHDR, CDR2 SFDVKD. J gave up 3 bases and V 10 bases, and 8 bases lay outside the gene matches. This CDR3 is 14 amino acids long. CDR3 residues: CATSGTVDNQPQHF. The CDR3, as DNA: TGTGCCACTTCCGGGACAGTCGACAATCAGCCCCAGCATTTT.

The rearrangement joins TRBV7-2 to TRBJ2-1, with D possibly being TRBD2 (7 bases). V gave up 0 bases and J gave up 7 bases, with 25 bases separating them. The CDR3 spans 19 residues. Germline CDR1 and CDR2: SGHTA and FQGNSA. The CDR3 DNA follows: TGTGCCAGCAGCTTAGCTCCCCAATCGTGGGGGGCCGGGAGGAATGAGCAGTTCTTC. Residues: CASSLAPQSWGAGRNEQFF.

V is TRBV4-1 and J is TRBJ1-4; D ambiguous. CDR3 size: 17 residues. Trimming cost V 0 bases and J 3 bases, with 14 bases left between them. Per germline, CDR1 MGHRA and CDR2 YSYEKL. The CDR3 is CASSQDAKYRANEKLFF. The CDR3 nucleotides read TGCGCCAGCAGCCAAGACGCCAAGTACAGAGCTAATGAAAAACTGTTTTTT.

CDR3 DNA: TGCGCCAGCAGTGAGGAGGGGGATTTGAACACTGAAGCTTTCTTT. Translation gives CASSEEGDLNTEAFF. The genes are TRBV10-1 and TRBJ1-1; TRBD1 is a possible D gene (6 bases). Germline CDR1 WNHNN, CDR2 SYGVQD (reference sequence). The length of the CDR3 is 15 residues. V lost 2 bases and J 0 bases, leaving 10 bases between the germline ends.